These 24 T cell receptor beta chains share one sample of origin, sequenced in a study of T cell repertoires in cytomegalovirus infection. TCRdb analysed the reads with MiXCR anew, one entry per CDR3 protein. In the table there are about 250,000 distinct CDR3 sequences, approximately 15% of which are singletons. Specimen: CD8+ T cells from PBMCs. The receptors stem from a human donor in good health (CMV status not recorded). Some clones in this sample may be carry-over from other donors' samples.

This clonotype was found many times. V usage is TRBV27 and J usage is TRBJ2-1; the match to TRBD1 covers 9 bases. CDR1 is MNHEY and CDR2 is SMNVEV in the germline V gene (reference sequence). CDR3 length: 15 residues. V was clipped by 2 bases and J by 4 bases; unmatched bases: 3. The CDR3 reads CASSLIGTGYNEQFF. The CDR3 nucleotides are TGTGCCAGCAGTTTAATCGGGACAGGGTACAATGAGCAGTTCTTC.

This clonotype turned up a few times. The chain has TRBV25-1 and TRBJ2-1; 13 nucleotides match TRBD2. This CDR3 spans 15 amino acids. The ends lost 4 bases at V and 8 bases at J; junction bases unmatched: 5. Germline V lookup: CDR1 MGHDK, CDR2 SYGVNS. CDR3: CASSVTSGGGDEQFF. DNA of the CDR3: TGTGCCAGCAGTGTCACTAGCGGGGGGGGGGATGAGCAGTTCTTC.

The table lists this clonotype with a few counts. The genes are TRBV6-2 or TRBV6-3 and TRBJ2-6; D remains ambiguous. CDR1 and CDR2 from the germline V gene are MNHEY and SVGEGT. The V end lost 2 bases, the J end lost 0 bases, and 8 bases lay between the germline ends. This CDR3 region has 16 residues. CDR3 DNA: TGTGCCAGCAGTTACGACTCCCGCTCTGGGGCCAACGTCCTGACTTTC. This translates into CASSYDSRSGANVLTF.

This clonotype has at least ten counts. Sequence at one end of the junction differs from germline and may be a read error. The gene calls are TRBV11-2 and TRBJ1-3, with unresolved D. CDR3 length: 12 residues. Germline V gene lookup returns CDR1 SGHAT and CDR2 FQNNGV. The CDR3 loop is CASSLATGPRNF. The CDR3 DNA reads TGTGCCAGCAGCTTAGCTACCGGACCGAGGAATTTT. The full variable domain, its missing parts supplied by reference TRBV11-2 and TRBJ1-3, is EAGVAQSPRYKIIEKRQSVAFWCNPISGHATLYWYQQILGQGPKLLIQFQNNGVVDDSQLPKDRFSAERLKGVDSTLKIQPAKLEDSAVYLCASSLATGPRNFGEGSWLTVV.

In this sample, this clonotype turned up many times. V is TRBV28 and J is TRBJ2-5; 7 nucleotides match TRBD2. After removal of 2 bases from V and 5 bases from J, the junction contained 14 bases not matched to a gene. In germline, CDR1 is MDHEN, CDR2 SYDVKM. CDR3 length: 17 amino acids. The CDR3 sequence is CASSLREAGGFGETQYF. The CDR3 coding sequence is TGTGCCAGCAGTTTACGGGAGGCGGGTGGTTTTGGGGAGACCCAGTACTTC.

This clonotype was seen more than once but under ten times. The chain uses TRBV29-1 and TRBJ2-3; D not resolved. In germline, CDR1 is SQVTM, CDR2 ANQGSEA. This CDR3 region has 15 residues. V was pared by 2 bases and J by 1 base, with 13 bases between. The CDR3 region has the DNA TGCAGCGTTGAAAATGGGATTTGGGGCACAGATACGCAGTATTTT. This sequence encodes CSVENGIWGTDTQYF.

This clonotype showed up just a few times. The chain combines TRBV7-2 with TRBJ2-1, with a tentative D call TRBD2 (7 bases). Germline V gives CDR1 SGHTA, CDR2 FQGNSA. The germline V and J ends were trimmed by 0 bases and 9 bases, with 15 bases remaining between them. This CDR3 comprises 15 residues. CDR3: CASSLAGGPAGEQFF. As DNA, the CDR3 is TGTGCCAGCAGCTTAGCGGGGGGGCCGGCCGGTGAGCAGTTCTTC.

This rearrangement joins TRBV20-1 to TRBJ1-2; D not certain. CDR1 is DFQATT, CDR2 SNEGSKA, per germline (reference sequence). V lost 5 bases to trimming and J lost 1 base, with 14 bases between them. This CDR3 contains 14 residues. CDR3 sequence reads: CSAAETSYNYGYTF. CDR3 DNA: TGCAGTGCTGCGGAAACAAGCTATAACTATGGCTACACCTTC.

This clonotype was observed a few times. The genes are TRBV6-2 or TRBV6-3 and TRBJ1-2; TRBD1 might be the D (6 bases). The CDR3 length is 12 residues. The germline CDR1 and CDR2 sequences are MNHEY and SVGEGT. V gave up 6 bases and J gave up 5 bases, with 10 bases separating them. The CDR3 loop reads CASSRTAYGYTF. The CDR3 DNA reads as TGTGCCAGCAGCCGGACAGCTTATGGCTACACCTTC.

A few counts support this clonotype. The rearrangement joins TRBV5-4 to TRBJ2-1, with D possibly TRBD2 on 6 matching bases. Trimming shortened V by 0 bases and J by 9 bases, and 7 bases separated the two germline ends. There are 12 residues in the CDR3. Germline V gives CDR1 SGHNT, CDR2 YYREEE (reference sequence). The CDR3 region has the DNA TGTGCCAGCAGCTTGGAAGCGGGTGAGCAGTTCTTC. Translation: CASSLEAGEQFF.

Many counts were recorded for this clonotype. CDR3 DNA sequence: TGTGCCAGCAGCCCGGGACAGAACCCATCCTACGAGCAGTACTTC. It encodes CASSPGQNPSYEQYF. The gene calls are TRBV7-2 and TRBJ2-7, with 7 bases matching TRBD1. With V trimmed by 5 bases and J by 1 base, 8 bases remained unmatched. This CDR3 is 15 amino acids long. The V gene's germline CDR1 is SGHTA and CDR2 FQGNSA.

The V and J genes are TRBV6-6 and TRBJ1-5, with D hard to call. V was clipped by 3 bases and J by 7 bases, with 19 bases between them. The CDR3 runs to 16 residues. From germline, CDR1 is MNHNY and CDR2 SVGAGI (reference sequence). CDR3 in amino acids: CASSYSGDLSDQPQHF. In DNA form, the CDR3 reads TGTGCCAGCAGTTATTCGGGCGACTTGTCGGACCAGCCCCAGCATTTT.

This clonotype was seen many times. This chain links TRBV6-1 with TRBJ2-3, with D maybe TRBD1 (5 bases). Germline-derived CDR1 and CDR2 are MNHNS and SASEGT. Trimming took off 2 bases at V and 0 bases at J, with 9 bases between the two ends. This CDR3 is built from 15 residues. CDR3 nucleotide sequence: TGTGCCAGCAGTGAATCGACAGTAAGCACAGATACGCAGTATTTT. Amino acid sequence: CASSESTVSTDTQYF.

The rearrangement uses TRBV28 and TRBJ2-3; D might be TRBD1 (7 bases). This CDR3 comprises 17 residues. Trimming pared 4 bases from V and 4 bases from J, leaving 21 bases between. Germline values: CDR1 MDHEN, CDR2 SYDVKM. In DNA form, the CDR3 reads TGTGCCAGCAGTTCCCCCCGGAGGGGGCCCCGACCAGATACGCAGTATTTT. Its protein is CASSSPRRGPRPDTQYF.

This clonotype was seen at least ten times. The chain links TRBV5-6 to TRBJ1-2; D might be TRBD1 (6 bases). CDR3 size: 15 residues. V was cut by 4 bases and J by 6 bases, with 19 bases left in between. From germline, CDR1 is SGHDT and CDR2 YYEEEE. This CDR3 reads CASSATGQGADGYTF. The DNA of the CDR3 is TGTGCCAGCAGCGCGACAGGTCAAGGGGCGGATGGCTACACCTTC. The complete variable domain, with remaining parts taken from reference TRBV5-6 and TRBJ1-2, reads DAGVTQSPTHLIKTRGQQVTLRCSPKSGHDTVSWYQQALGQGPQFIFQYYEEEERQRGNFPDRFSGHQFPNYSSELNVNALLLGDSALYLCASSATGQGADGYTFGSGTRLTVV.

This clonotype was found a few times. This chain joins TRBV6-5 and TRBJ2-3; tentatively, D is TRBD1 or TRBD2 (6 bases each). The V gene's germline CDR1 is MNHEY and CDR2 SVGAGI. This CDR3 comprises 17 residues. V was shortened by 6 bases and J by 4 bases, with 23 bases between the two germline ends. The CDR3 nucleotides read TGTGCCAGCAGCTCCTGGATGGGGGGCATGGAGGCAGATACGCAGTATTTT. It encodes CASSSWMGGMEADTQYF.

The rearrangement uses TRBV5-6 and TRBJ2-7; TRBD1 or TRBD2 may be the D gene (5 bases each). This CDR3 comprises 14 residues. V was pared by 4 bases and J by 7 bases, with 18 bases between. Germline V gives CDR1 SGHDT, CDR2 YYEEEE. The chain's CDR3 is CASSGIQGTGEQYF. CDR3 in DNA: TGTGCCAGCAGCGGAATCCAGGGTACGGGGGAGCAGTACTTC.

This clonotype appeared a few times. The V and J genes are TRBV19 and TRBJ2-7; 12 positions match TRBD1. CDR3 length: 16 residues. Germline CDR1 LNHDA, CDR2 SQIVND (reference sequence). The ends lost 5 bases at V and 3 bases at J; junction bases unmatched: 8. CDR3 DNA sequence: TGTGCCAGTAGTCCCCGGGACAGGGGGCGCGACTACGAGCAGTACTTC. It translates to CASSPRDRGRDYEQYF.

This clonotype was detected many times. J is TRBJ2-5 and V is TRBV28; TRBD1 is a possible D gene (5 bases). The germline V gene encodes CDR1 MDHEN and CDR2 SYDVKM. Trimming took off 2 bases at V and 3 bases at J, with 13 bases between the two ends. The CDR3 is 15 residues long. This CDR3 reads CASSLRQGFEETQYF. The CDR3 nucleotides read TGTGCCAGCAGTTTACGGCAGGGTTTTGAAGAGACCCAGTACTTC. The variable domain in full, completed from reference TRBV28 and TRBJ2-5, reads DVKVTQSSRYLVKRTGEKVFLECVQDMDHENMFWYRQDPGLGLRLIYFSYDVKMKEKGDIPEGYSVSREKKERFSLILESASTNQTSMYLCASSLRQGFEETQYFGPGTRLLVL.

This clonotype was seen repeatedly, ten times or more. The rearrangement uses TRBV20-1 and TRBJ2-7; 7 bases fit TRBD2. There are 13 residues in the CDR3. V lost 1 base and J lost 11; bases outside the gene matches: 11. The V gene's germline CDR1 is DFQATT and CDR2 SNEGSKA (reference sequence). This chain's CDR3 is CSARVSSGSWEYF. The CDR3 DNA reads TGCAGTGCTAGAGTGTCTAGCGGATCCTGGGAGTACTTC.

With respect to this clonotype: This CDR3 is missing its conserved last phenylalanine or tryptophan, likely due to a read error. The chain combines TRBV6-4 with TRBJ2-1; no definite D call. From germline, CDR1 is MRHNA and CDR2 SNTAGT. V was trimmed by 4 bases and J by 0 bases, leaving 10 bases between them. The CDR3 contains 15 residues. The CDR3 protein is CASSAAPGSYNEQFL. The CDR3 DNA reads TGTGCCAGCAGTGCGGCCCCGGGCTCCTACAATGAGCAGTTCCTC.

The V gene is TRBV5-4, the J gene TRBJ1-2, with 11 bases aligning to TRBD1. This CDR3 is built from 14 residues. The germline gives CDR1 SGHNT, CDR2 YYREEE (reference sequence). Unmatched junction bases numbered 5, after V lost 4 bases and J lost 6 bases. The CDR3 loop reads CASSAWTGGNGYTF. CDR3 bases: TGTGCCAGCAGCGCCTGGACAGGGGGCAATGGCTACACCTTC.

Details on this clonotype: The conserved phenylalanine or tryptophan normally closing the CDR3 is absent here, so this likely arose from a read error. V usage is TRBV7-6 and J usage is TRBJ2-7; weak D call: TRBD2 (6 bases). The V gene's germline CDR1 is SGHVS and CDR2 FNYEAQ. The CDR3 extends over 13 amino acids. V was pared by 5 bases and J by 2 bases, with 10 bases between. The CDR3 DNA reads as TGTGCCAGCAGCATTAGCGGTGCCTACGAGCAGTACCTC. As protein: CASSISGAYEQYL.

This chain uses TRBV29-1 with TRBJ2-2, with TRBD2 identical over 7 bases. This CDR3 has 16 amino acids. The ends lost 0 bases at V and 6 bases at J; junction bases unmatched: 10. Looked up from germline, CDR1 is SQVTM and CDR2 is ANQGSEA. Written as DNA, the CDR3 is TGCAGCGTTGAAGATGCCGAAGGACTAGAGGCCGGGGAGCTGTTTTTT. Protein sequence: CSVEDAEGLEAGELFF.